This TCR beta chain was identified in a study of blood T cell repertoires in COVID-19 (TCRdb year 2020). Broadly, across the study: The collaborator samples originated in the United States, Italy and Spain and spanned the acute and convalescent phases of COVID-19. The samples were drawn from two sources: the first 160 participants of the ongoing ImmuneRACE study, and fewer than 1,500 subjects contributed by 6 global collaborators. The material from the prospective study consisted of cDNA or gDNA derived from T cells, B-cell-depleted T cells, or PBMCs. Sample metadata almost always included a de-identified subject ID, COVID-19 status, age in years and sex. The repertoires were released in a freely available public database meant as a resource for research on the immune response to SARS-CoV-2. Where available, HLA class I and class II types were obtained from metadata supplied by the sample provider rather than from assay-based typing. Subjects who had been exposed to COVID-19, were actively infected with it, or had recovered from it provided the deeply sampled blood TCRbeta repertoires that made up the dataset.

Turning to this clone: The specificity of this receptor is unknown. No base qualities exist here, and no much larger clone lies one base off it.

The collaborating institutions used their own protocols to collect whole blood in K2EDTA tubes. For TCRbeta analysis, collaborators shipped samples in one of three forms: frozen whole blood, isolated PBMCs, or DNA extracted from either of those sample types. The CDR1 and CDR2 encoded by the germline V gene are SGHDT and YYEEEE. There are 17 amino acids in the CDR3, from cysteine to phenylalanine inclusive. Solely the CDR3 DNA is kept, with 51 bases framed from the first base. At the junction V is shortened by 5 bases and J by 6 bases; bases outside the gene matches: 16. Broader findings and caveats from the paper: How much clinical and demographic metadata was included differed by source and by participant, and the metadata was provided uncurated.

TCRbeta CDR3 regions were amplified from genomic DNA by means of the immunoSEQ Assay, a bias-controlled multiplex PCR. Concerning the study's data processing: The number of nucleated cells in each sample was estimated from the amplification of reference gene primers within the assay. To quantify the absolute abundance of each unique TCRbeta CDR3 rearrangement, sequence reads were collapsed and filtered. For each sample, productive Simpson clonality was calculated by taking the square root of Simpson's diversity index across productive rearrangements. Not all clones reach the TCRdb copy of this immuneACCESS table, which keeps in-frame sequences only. Checked studies attribute under half of the gap to unresolved V genes and leave the rest unexplained. V and J calls and clone size follow that table, whereas D and trimming were derived from the DNA. This sample comprises about 250,000 clones, around 79% of them detected only once. Clones ranked in the top ten supply 3.3% of the sample.

The receptor chain draws on TRBV5-6 and TRBJ2-1; the central 8 bases match TRBD2. The sequenced material came from peripheral blood. The origin of this receptor is a woman of 80 years or more with acute or convalescent COVID-19. The DNA sequence follows: TGTGCCAGCAGGGGGGATTTGGGTAGCGGGAACATCAATGAGCAGTTCTTC. It codes for CASRGDLGSGNINEQFF.